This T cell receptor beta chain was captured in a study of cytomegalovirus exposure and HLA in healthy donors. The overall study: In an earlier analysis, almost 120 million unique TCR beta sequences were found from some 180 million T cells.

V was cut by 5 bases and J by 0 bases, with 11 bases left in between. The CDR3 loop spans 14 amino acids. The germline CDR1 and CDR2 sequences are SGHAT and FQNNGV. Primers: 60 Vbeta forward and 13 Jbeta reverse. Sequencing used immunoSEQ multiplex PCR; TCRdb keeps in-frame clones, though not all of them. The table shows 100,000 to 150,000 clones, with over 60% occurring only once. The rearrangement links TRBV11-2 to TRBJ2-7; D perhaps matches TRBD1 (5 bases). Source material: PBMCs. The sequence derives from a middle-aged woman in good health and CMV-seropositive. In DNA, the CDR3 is TGTGCCAGCAGCATACAGGATAACTCCTACGAGCAGTACTTC. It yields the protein CASSIQDNSYEQYF.